This T cell receptor beta chain was recovered during a study of cytomegalovirus exposure and HLA in healthy donors. Study-wide background: Early release data held 85 million or so unique TCRs from HLA-typed donors.

Germline CDR1 reads SNHLY; CDR2 reads FYNNEI. The CDR3 totals 13 residues. V lost 8 bases and J 2 bases, leaving 12 bases between the germline ends. Primers: 60 Vbeta forward and 13 Jbeta reverse. Generated by immunoSEQ multiplex PCR, the TCRdb table keeps only in-frame clones and is missing some. The data hold about 110,000 clones, with over 15% observed a single time. In regard to this clone: Its matching antigen is unknown.

Study findings and constraints: A few V segments could not be told apart, such as TRBV6-2 and TRBV6-3, and were left out. It was assumed in the presence/absence analyses that sequencing depth was roughly uniform across donors. The investigators catalogued 164 TCR beta chains as cytomegalovirus-associated.

The TCR was taken from a woman under 30 in good health and CMV-seronegative. The rearrangement links TRBV2 to TRBJ2-5; possibly TRBD1 for D (6 bases). Material for sequencing was PBMCs. The CDR3, as DNA: TGTGCCAGCTTACAGGGCCGGCAAGAGACCCAGTACTTC. Translated, it gives CASLQGRQETQYF.